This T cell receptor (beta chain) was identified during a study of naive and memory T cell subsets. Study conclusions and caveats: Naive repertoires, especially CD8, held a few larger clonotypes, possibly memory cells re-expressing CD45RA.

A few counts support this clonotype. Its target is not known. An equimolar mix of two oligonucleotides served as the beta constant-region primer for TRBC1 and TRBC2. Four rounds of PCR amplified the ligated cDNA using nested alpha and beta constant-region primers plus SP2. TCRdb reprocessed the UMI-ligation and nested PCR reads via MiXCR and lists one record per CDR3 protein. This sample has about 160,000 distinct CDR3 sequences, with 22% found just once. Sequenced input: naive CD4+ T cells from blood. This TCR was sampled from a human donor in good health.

In nucleotides, the CDR3 is TGTGCCAGCAGTGAATCCGGACTAGCGGGAGTTTTTTCAAACACCGGGGAGCTGTTTTTT. Translating gives CASSESGLAGVFSNTGELFF. This sequence joins TRBV25-1 and TRBJ2-2, with TRBD2 matching over 13 bases. Trimming at V came to 1 base and at J to 2 bases, leaving 10 bases not matched to a gene. The CDR3 length is 20 residues. CDR1 MGHDK and CDR2 SYGVNS come from the germline V gene.